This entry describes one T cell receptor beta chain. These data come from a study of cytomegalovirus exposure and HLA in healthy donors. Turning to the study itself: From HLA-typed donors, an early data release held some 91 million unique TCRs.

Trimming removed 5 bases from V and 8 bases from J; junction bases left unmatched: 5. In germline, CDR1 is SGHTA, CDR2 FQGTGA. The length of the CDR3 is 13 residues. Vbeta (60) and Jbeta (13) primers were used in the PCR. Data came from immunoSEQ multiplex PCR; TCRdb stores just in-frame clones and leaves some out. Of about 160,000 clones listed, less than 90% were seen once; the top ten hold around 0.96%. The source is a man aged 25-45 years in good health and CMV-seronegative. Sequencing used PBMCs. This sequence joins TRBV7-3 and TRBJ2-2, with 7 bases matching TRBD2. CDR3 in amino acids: CASSPIGRGELFF. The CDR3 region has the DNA TGTGCCAGCAGCCCGATCGGGAGGGGGGAGCTGTTTTTT. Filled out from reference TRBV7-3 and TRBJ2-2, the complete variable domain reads GAGVSQTPSNKVTEKGKYVELRCDPISGHTALYWYRQSLGQGPEFLIYFQGTGAADDSGLPNDRFFAVRPEGSVSTLKIQRTERGDSAVYLCASSPIGRGELFFGEGSRLTVL.